Presented here are 26 T cell receptor beta chains from one specimen sequenced in a study of beta chain features in type 1 diabetes. Sequencing targeted expressed TCRB transcripts, as all isolated RNA had been reverse transcribed. Assay used: immunoSEQ multiplex PCR; TCRdb lists only in-frame clones, some missing. Of around 350,000 clones listed, roughly 13% were seen once; the top ten hold roughly 0.015%. Sequenced sample: naive CD4+ T cells from blood. These TCRs come from a man aged 18 to 29 in good health.

This chain's CDR3 is CASRKEGTWSKNIQYF. Written as DNA, the CDR3 is TGTGCCAGCAGGAAGGAGGGTACGTGGTCCAAAAACATTCAGTACTTC. The gene calls are TRBV27 and TRBJ2-4, with D perhaps matching TRBD2 (6 bases). The CDR3 consists of 16 residues. The V end was cut by 6 bases, the J end by 2 bases, with 17 bases between. The germline gives CDR1 MNHEY, CDR2 SMNVEV (reference sequence).

The chain uses TRBV7-9 and TRBJ1-5; the match to TRBD1 covers 9 bases. V trimming: 4 bases; J trimming: 4 bases; junction bases outside the gene matches: 5. This CDR3 has 15 residues. The V gene's germline CDR1 is SEHNR and CDR2 FQNEAQ (reference sequence). This CDR3 reads CASSSGTGWNQPQHF. The CDR3 DNA is TGTGCCAGCAGCTCCGGGACAGGGTGGAATCAGCCCCAGCATTTT.

This chain links TRBV28 with TRBJ1-2; a weak D match, TRBD1 (5 bases). Deletions cut 7 bases from V and 3 bases from J, with 9 bases between. CDR1 MDHEN and CDR2 SYDVKM come from the germline V gene. There are 12 residues in the CDR3. The CDR3 protein is CASNTGDYGYTF. The CDR3 region has the DNA TGTGCCAGCAATACAGGCGACTATGGCTACACCTTC.

This clone was seen a handful of times. V and J are TRBV5-4 and TRBJ2-5; D possibly corresponds to TRBD1 (5 bases). The CDR3 contains 15 residues. Germline CDR1 SGHNT, CDR2 YYREEE (reference sequence). V was trimmed by 1 base and J by 4 bases, leaving 14 bases between them. CDR3 loop: CASSLFTGVGETQYF. The CDR3 DNA reads TGTGCCAGCAGCTTGTTCACAGGAGTAGGAGAGACCCAGTACTTC.

The genes are TRBV28 and TRBJ1-4, with D tentatively TRBD1 (5 bases). CDR1 and CDR2 from the germline V gene are MDHEN and SYDVKM. CDR3 size: 15 residues. V gave up 6 bases and J gave up 0 bases, with 11 bases separating them. The DNA of the CDR3 is TGTGCCAGCAGACTACTGACAGCAACTAATGAAAAACTGTTTTTT. Its protein product is CASRLLTATNEKLFF.

V gene TRBV18 combines with J gene TRBJ1-1, with 11 nucleotides matching TRBD1. Per germline, CDR1 KGHSH and CDR2 LQKENI. The CDR3 has 18 residues. The V and J ends lost 3 bases and 2 bases, in that order; junction bases with no gene match: 11. The CDR3 region is CASSPRMDRGRSNTEAFF. CDR3 sequence (DNA): TGTGCCAGCTCACCTCGGATGGACAGGGGGCGATCAAACACTGAAGCTTTCTTT.

The gene calls are TRBV28 and TRBJ2-7; a possible D gene is TRBD1 (6 bases). The CDR3 spans 13 residues. The V end lost 7 bases, the J end lost 0 bases, and 10 bases lay between the germline ends. CDR1 and CDR2 from the germline V gene are MDHEN and SYDVKM. DNA for the CDR3: TGTGCCAGCACTGACAGGTCCTCCTACGAGCAGTACTTC. It specifies CASTDRSSYEQYF.

V usage is TRBV5-4 and J usage is TRBJ2-7; no clear D gene. The CDR3 has 15 residues. The germline V and J ends were trimmed by 0 bases and 7 bases, with 17 bases remaining between them. Germline V gene data show CDR1 as SGHNT and CDR2 as YYREEE (reference sequence). This chain's CDR3 is CASSLGITPPREQYF. Here the CDR3 DNA reads TGTGCCAGCAGCTTGGGGATTACCCCACCGAGGGAGCAGTACTTC.

This clone was picked up a small number of times. The V and J genes are TRBV2 and TRBJ2-1; 8 bases are a match to TRBD1. Germline V lookup: CDR1 SNHLY, CDR2 FYNNEI. This CDR3 is 12 amino acids long. The V and J ends lost 10 bases and 5 bases, in that order; junction bases with no gene match: 4. The CDR3 reads CAIGTGDNEQFF. In nucleotides, the CDR3 is TGTGCCATCGGGACAGGAGACAATGAGCAGTTCTTC.

V and J are TRBV5-1 and TRBJ2-1; 7 nucleotides align to TRBD1. This CDR3 has 15 amino acids. Germline V gene lookup returns CDR1 SGHRS and CDR2 YFSETQ. After removal of 0 bases from V and 12 bases from J, the junction contained 12 bases not matched to a gene. CDR3 in amino acids: CASSLEGTERRGQFF. CDR3 nucleotides: TGCGCCAGCAGCTTGGAGGGGACAGAGAGACGTGGGCAGTTCTTC.

V usage is TRBV28 and J usage is TRBJ2-3; 8 bases are shared with TRBD2. The V segment lost 7 bases and the J segment 10 bases; nucleotides outside the gene matches: 13. Germline CDR1 MDHEN, CDR2 SYDVKM. The CDR3 covers 14 residues. The CDR3 loop reads CASTSGGNVNAQYF. The CDR3 DNA reads as TGTGCCAGCACTTCGGGGGGGAATGTGAATGCGCAGTATTTT.

V usage is TRBV19 and J usage is TRBJ2-1, with 11 positions matching TRBD1. In germline, CDR1 is LNHDA, CDR2 SQIVND (reference sequence). Unmatched junction bases numbered 9, after V lost 6 bases and J lost 8 bases. The CDR3 totals 15 residues. Here the CDR3 DNA reads TGTGCCAGTAGCTATCGGGGACAGGGGGGAGATGAGCAGTTCTTC. This encodes CASSYRGQGGDEQFF.

This clone was counted between two and nine times. This rearrangement joins TRBV18 to TRBJ2-3; 7 bases are a match to TRBD2. This CDR3 comprises 15 residues. CDR1 and CDR2 (germline): KGHSH, LQKENI. V was clipped by 1 base and J by 6 bases; unmatched bases: 7. CDR3: CASSPLAGEVDTQYF. CDR3 DNA: TGTGCCAGCTCACCACTCGCGGGGGAGGTCGATACGCAGTATTTT.

The chain joins TRBV28 to TRBJ2-3; TRBD2 might be the D (6 bases). V shed 4 bases and J shed 5 bases, with 10 bases lying between them. Germline V lookup: CDR1 MDHEN, CDR2 SYDVKM. The CDR3 has 13 amino acids. The CDR3 DNA sequence: TGTGCCAGCAGTTCCCCAGCGGGAGATACGCAGTATTTT. Its protein is CASSSPAGDTQYF. The full variable domain, its missing parts supplied by reference TRBV28 and TRBJ2-3, is DVKVTQSSRYLVKRTGEKVFLECVQDMDHENMFWYRQDPGLGLRLIYFSYDVKMKEKGDIPEGYSVSREKKERFSLILESASTNQTSMYLCASSSPAGDTQYFGPGTRLTVL.

The chain carries TRBV4-3 and TRBJ1-2; D is perhaps TRBD1 (6 bases). Deletions cut 3 bases from V and 3 bases from J, with 14 bases between. From germline, CDR1 is LGHNA and CDR2 YSLEER. This CDR3 contains 15 residues. The CDR3 loop reads CASSHIPQGYYGYTF. The CDR3, as DNA: TGCGCCAGCAGCCACATCCCACAGGGTTACTATGGCTACACCTTC.

The V gene is TRBV19, the J gene TRBJ1-5; weak D call: TRBD1 (5 bases). In germline, CDR1 is LNHDA, CDR2 SQIVND (reference sequence). CDR3 length equals 15 residues. The germline V and J ends were trimmed by 4 bases and 2 bases, with 12 bases remaining between them. CDR3 nucleotides: TGTGCCAGTAGTACCACCGACAGAGGCAATCAGCCCCAGCATTTT. Amino acid sequence: CASSTTDRGNQPQHF.

This rearrangement joins TRBV4-2 to TRBJ2-3; D gene unclear. The CDR3 is 14 residues long. V was trimmed by 8 bases and J by 1 base, leaving 13 bases between them. CDR1 and CDR2 from the germline V gene are LGHNA and YNFKEQ. For the CDR3, the DNA is TGTGCCAGCGGCCCGGAGAGTGGCACAGATACGCAGTATTTT. Translating it yields CASGPESGTDTQYF.

This clone was observed a few times. The rearrangement uses TRBV2 and TRBJ1-5; a weak D match, TRBD1 (5 bases). Trimming stripped 5 bases from V and 2 bases from J, with 10 bases between. Germline V gene data show CDR1 as SNHLY and CDR2 as FYNNEI. The CDR3 sequence is 14 residues long. The chain's CDR3 is CASSQQVGNQPQHF. CDR3 in DNA: TGTGCCAGCAGTCAACAGGTAGGCAATCAGCCCCAGCATTTT.

The J gene is TRBJ2-1, the V gene TRBV7-2; 8 bases match TRBD1. Germline V CDR1 and CDR2: SGHTA, FQGNSA. V lost 1 base and J lost 7; bases outside the gene matches: 6. CDR3 size: 15 residues. CDR3 in DNA: TGTGCCAGCAGCTTAGGTCAGGGGGCGGGTAATGAGCAGTTCTTC. This sequence encodes CASSLGQGAGNEQFF.

The sample holds a few counts of this clone. The chain recombines TRBV9 with TRBJ2-1; TRBD2 is a possible D gene (5 bases). Per the germline V gene, CDR1 is SGDLS and CDR2 is YYNGEE. V lost 3 bases and J 8 bases, leaving 18 bases between the germline ends. This CDR3 spans 15 amino acids. This chain's CDR3 is CASSGEGTSIDEQFF. The CDR3 region has the DNA TGTGCCAGCAGCGGAGAGGGAACTAGTATCGATGAGCAGTTCTTC.

The rearrangement joins TRBV28 to TRBJ1-6; D perhaps matches TRBD1 (6 bases). CDR3 length equals 17 residues. V was trimmed by 4 bases and J by 1 base, leaving 14 bases between them. Germline CDR1 reads MDHEN; CDR2 reads SYDVKM. CDR3 residues: CASSSETGWSYNSPLHF. CDR3 in DNA: TGTGCCAGCAGTTCAGAAACAGGGTGGTCCTATAATTCACCCCTCCACTTT.

This clone was counted a few times. Other nucleotide sequences in the sample specify the same CDR3. This chain links TRBV30 with TRBJ2-1; D is unclear. Per the germline V gene, CDR1 is GTSNPN and CDR2 is SVGIG (reference sequence). The CDR3 runs 12 residues. Trimming left V 0 bases short and J 7 bases short, with 7 bases between. Written as DNA, the CDR3 is TGTGCCTGGAGTGTACTGCCGAATGAGCAGTTCTTC. Protein: CAWSVLPNEQFF.

CDR3 in DNA: TGCAGTGCTGAAACAGGGTATGGCTACACCTTC. Amino acid sequence: CSAETGYGYTF. This chain links TRBV20-1 with TRBJ1-2; TRBD1 might be the D (6 bases). CDR3 size: 11 residues. V lost 5 bases, J lost 5 bases, and 9 bases lay in between. Germline V gene lookup returns CDR1 DFQATT and CDR2 SNEGSKA (reference sequence).

The V gene is TRBV27, the J gene TRBJ2-7, with 9 bases matching TRBD1. V shed 5 bases, J shed 1 base, and the junction held 9 bases outside the gene matches. The germline CDR1 and CDR2 sequences are MNHEY and SMNVEV (reference sequence). The CDR3 totals 16 residues. In DNA form, the CDR3 reads TGTGCCAGCAGTCTACAGGGGGCGACGACGTCCTACGAGCAGTACTTC. Residues: CASSLQGATTSYEQYF.

The chain has TRBV5-1 and TRBJ2-3, with a weak D call TRBD2 (6 bases). V lost 0 bases and J lost 5, with 16 bases in between. There are 16 residues in the CDR3. In germline, CDR1 is SGHRS, CDR2 YFSETQ. The CDR3 nucleotides read TGCGCCAGCAGCTTGGCGGAGGGGCCCCGCGGAGATACGCAGTATTTT. This codes for CASSLAEGPRGDTQYF.

The chain is built from TRBV5-1 and TRBJ2-7, with 7 bases lining up with TRBD1. Trimming removed 0 bases from V and 2 bases from J; junction bases left unmatched: 2. The CDR3 is 14 amino acids. Germline-derived CDR1 and CDR2 are SGHRS and YFSETQ. CDR3: CASSLGDRAYEQYF. CDR3 sequence (DNA): TGCGCCAGCAGCTTGGGGGACAGAGCCTACGAGCAGTACTTC.